The rows below give T cell receptor beta chains drawn from one sample of a study of OX40 agonist ivuxolimab in advanced cancers. Clones were read by immunoSEQ multiplex PCR, and TCRdb kept only the in-frame ones, dropping some. The profile shows tens of thousands of clones, 80% to 90% of them singletons. Specimen: CD4+ or CD8+ T cells sorted from blood, collected in a trial of the OX40 agonist ivuxolimab. Receptors were obtained from an adult with an advanced solid tumor such as melanoma, head and neck, liver or kidney cancer. CDR3s include the opening cysteine and the closing phenylalanine or tryptophan. A D gene is named only where the DNA matches it firmly. Rows give clone size only sometimes, using once, few, many, or a class for an expanded clone.

D gene	clone size	J gene	V gene	CDR3 protein	CDR3 DNA
TRBD1	.	TRBJ2-3	TRBV19	CASSLRQGVTDTQYF	TGTGCCAGTAGTCTACGACAGGGGGTAACAGATACGCAGTATTTT
.	.	TRBJ1-4	TRBV5-6	CASSVYLAGATNEKLFF	TGTGCCAGCAGCGTTTATTTGGCAGGGGCTACTAATGAAAAACTGTTTTTT
TRBD1	.	TRBJ1-4	TRBV9	CASSVNPAPGGGGEKLFF	TGTGCCAGCAGCGTTAATCCAGCCCCAGGGGGCGGGGGTGAAAAACTGTTTTTT
.	.	TRBJ2-1	TRBV11-2	CASSLDLRNEQFF	TGTGCCAGCAGCTTAGATCTGAGGAATGAGCAGTTCTTC
TRBD1	few	TRBJ1-6	TRBV5-6	CASSQGTGTTYNSPLHF	TGTGCCAGCAGCCAAGGGACAGGGACTACCTATAATTCACCCCTCCACTTT
.	.	TRBJ2-7	TRBV6-5	CASSYSEGGFYEQYF	TGTGCCAGCAGTTACTCGGAAGGTGGCTTCTACGAGCAGTACTTC
TRBD2	once	TRBJ2-4	TRBV12-5	CASGFPMTSGRCLGYF	TGTGCTAGTGGTTTTCCAATGACTAGCGGGAGGTGCCTGGGGTACTTC
.	once	TRBJ2-7	TRBV11-2	CASSLGNSYEQYF	TGTGCCAGCAGCTTAGGGAACTCCTACGAGCAGTACTTC
TRBD2	once	TRBJ2-3	TRBV7-3	CASSSKLAGGPDTQYF	TGTGCCAGCAGCTCAAAACTAGCGGGGGGCCCAGATACGCAGTATTTT
.	.	TRBJ2-1	TRBV4-3	CASSQDHGGYYNEQFF	TGCGCCAGCAGCCAAGATCACGGGGGTTACTACAATGAGCAGTTCTTC
.	.	TRBJ2-2	TRBV5-6	CASSLELELNTGELFF	TGTGCCAGCAGCTTGGAACTCGAATTGAACACCGGGGAGCTGTTTTTT
TRBD1	few	TRBJ2-7	TRBV18	CASSLGQGDSYEQYF	TGTGCCAGCTCACTAGGACAGGGGGATTCCTACGAGCAGTACTTC
.	.	TRBJ2-3	TRBV7-2	CASSILPAGSRDTQYF	TGTGCCAGCAGTATTCTCCCGGCGGGATCACGAGATACGCAGTATTTT
.	.	TRBJ2-3	TRBV7-9	CASSSPRGSTDTQYF	TGTGCCAGCAGCTCCCCTAGGGGAAGCACAGATACGCAGTATTTT
TRBD2	.	TRBJ2-2	TRBV6-5	CASTLRGGTGELFF	TGTGCCAGCACTCTTCGGGGGGGCACCGGGGAGCTGTTTTTT
.	.	TRBJ1-1	TRBV6-1	CASRVSLGTEAFF	TGTGCCAGCAGGGTTTCCTTGGGGACTGAAGCTTTCTTT
TRBD1	.	TRBJ1-2	TRBV5-6	CASSLDGQGVHYGYTF	TGTGCCAGCAGCTTGGACGGACAGGGCGTTCACTATGGCTACACCTTC
.	.	TRBJ1-6	TRBV6-1	CASSDRDSPLHF	TGTGCCAGCAGTGACCGGGATTCACCCCTCCACTTT
TRBD1	.	TRBJ2-4	TRBV7-2	CASSPPTGGGNIQYF	TGTGCCAGCAGCCCACCCACAGGGGGCGGGAACATTCAGTACTTC
.	.	TRBJ2-3	TRBV27	CASSLGGRGTDTQYF	TGTGCCAGCAGTTTAGGAGGTAGGGGGACAGATACGCAGTATTTT
.	.	TRBJ2-2	TRBV7-9	CASSRRTENTGELFF	TGTGCCAGCAGCCGCCGGACGGAGAACACCGGGGAGCTGTTTTTT
.	.	TRBJ2-3	TRBV6-6	CASSAGGADTQYF	TGTGCCAGCAGTGCAGGGGGGGCAGATACGCAGTATTTT
.	.	TRBJ2-7	TRBV6-6	CASSIRQSSYEQYF	TGTGCCAGCAGTATTCGACAGAGTTCCTACGAGCAGTACTTC
.	.	TRBJ2-3	TRBV10-3	CAISESPTDTQYF	TGTGCCATCAGTGAGTCACCCACAGATACGCAGTATTTT
TRBD1	.	TRBJ2-7	TRBV19	CASSVAGTGAAYEQYF	TGTGCCAGTAGTGTTGCCGGGACAGGGGCTGCGTACGAGCAGTACTTC
.	.	TRBJ2-1	TRBV7-9	CASSLFSLALYNEQFF	TGTGCCAGCAGCTTATTCAGTCTAGCGTTATACAATGAGCAGTTCTTC
TRBD2	once	TRBJ2-3	TRBV2	CASTTRGAPDTQYF	TGTGCCAGCACCACGCGGGGGGCCCCAGATACGCAGTATTTT
.	.	TRBJ2-1	TRBV10-1	CASSESKSGAGYVNEQFF	TGCGCCAGCAGTGAGTCGAAATCTGGAGCGGGTTATGTCAATGAGCAGTTCTTC
.	.	TRBJ1-1	TRBV21-1	CATPPGAGGTGNTEAFF	TGTGCCACCCCCCCCGGGGCAGGGGGCACGGGGAACACTGAAGCTTTCTTT
.	.	TRBJ2-7	TRBV11-3	CASSRGSSYEQYF	TGTGCCAGCAGCCGGGGAAGCTCCTACGAGCAGTACTTC
.	.	TRBJ1-6	TRBV10-3	CAISDRGGQFDSPLHF	TGTGCCATCAGTGACAGAGGCGGGCAATTTGATTCACCCCTCCACTTT
.	.	TRBJ1-2	TRBV29-1	CSSRGGDYGYTF	TGCAGCAGCCGGGGAGGGGACTATGGCTACACCTTC
TRBD2	.	TRBJ2-3	TRBV4-3	CASSRGLAGSTDTQYF	TGCGCCAGCAGTCGGGGACTAGCGGGGAGCACAGATACGCAGTATTTT
.	.	TRBJ2-2	TRBV7-2	CASSLAGGGTGELFF	TGTGCCAGCAGCTTAGCGGGGGGCGGGACCGGGGAGCTGTTTTTT
.	.	TRBJ2-7	TRBV5-1	CASSAGLNYEQYF	TGCGCCAGCAGCGCGGGGCTTAACTACGAGCAGTACTTC
.	.	TRBJ2-3	TRBV19	CASSITDTQYF	TGTGCCAGTAGTATCACAGATACGCAGTATTTT
.	once	TRBJ2-1	TRBV15	CATSRDLQGYNEQFF	TGTGCCACCAGCAGAGATCTACAGGGTTACAATGAGCAGTTCTTC
.	.	TRBJ2-2	TRBV5-6	CASSRRAGSSTGELFF	TGTGCCAGCAGTCGGAGGGCAGGGTCGAGCACCGGGGAGCTGTTTTTT
.	few	TRBJ1-2	TRBV7-9	CASSPSVNYGYTF	TGTGCCAGCAGCCCATCAGTCAACTATGGCTACACCTTC
.	once	TRBJ1-2	TRBV19	CASSIPAAVDRYGYTF	TGTGCCAGTAGTATACCAGCGGCCGTTGACCGCTATGGCTACACCTTC
TRBD1	.	TRBJ1-2	TRBV6-5	CASQPGTGGNYGYTF	TGTGCCAGCCAACCAGGGACAGGGGGGAACTATGGCTACACCTTC
.	.	TRBJ1-2	TRBV25-1	CASSGTGGGYTF	TGTGCCAGCAGTGGGACTGGTGGTGGCTACACCTTC
TRBD1	once	TRBJ2-4	TRBV29-1	CSVAREGTGGSRNIQYF	TGCAGCGTTGCGCGGGAGGGGACAGGGGGGTCTAGAAACATTCAGTACTTC
.	.	TRBJ2-7	TRBV4-1	CASSQDPNLSYEQYF	TGCGCCAGCAGCCAAGATCCTAATCTGTCCTACGAGCAGTACTTC
.	.	TRBJ1-1	TRBV30	CAWSDGLNTEAFF	TGTGCCTGGAGTGATGGCTTGAACACTGAAGCTTTCTTT
.	.	TRBJ2-1	TRBV4-1	CASSQDASPGLPSYEQFF	TGCGCCAGCAGCCAAGACGCATCACCGGGACTCCCGAGCTATGAGCAGTTCTTC
.	.	TRBJ1-1	TRBV4-3	CASSLLEGTEAFF	TGCGCCAGCAGCCTCTTGGAAGGCACTGAAGCTTTCTTT
.	.	TRBJ1-5	TRBV4-1	CASSQARMGQPQHF	TGCGCCAGCAGCCAAGCCAGGATGGGTCAGCCCCAGCATTTT
.	.	TRBJ2-7	TRBV4-3	CASSQDRGSSYEQYF	TGCGCCAGCAGCCAAGATCGGGGGAGCTCCTACGAGCAGTACTTC
TRBD2	.	TRBJ2-1	TRBV5-1	CASSLGLAAEQFF	TGCGCCAGCAGCCTGGGACTAGCGGCTGAGCAGTTCTTC
.	.	TRBJ1-3	TRBV7-9	CASSPTAGNTIYF	TGTGCCAGCAGCCCCACGGCTGGAAACACCATATATTTT
.	.	TRBJ2-1	TRBV5-6	CASSSSSARSSYNEQFF	TGTGCCAGCAGCTCTTCTAGCGCCAGGAGCTCCTACAATGAGCAGTTCTTC
TRBD1	.	TRBJ2-7	TRBV6-5	CATGTESYEQYF	TGTGCCACTGGGACAGAGAGCTACGAGCAGTACTTC
TRBD2	few	TRBJ2-2	TRBV27	CASSLSSGRGTGELFF	TGTGCCAGCAGTTTATCGAGCGGGAGGGGCACCGGGGAGCTGTTTTTT
TRBD2	.	TRBJ2-3	TRBV5-1	CASSLASRLAGGTDTQYF	TGCGCCAGCAGCTTGGCCTCCCGCCTAGCGGGGGGCACAGATACGCAGTATTTT